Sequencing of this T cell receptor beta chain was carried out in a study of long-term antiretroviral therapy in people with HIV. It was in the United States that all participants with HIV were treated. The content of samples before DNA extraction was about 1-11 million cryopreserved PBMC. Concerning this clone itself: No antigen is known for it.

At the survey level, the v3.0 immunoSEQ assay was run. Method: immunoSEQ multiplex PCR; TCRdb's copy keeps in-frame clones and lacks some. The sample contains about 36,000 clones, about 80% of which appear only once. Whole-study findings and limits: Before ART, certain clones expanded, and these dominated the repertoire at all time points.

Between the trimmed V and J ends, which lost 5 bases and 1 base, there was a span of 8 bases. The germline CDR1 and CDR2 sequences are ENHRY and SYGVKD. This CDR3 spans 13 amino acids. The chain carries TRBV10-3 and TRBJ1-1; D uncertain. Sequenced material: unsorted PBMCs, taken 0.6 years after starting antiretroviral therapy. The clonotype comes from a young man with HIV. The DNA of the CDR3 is TGTGCCATCAGTCTTAATGCGAACACTGAAGCTTTCTTT. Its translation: CAISLNANTEAFF.